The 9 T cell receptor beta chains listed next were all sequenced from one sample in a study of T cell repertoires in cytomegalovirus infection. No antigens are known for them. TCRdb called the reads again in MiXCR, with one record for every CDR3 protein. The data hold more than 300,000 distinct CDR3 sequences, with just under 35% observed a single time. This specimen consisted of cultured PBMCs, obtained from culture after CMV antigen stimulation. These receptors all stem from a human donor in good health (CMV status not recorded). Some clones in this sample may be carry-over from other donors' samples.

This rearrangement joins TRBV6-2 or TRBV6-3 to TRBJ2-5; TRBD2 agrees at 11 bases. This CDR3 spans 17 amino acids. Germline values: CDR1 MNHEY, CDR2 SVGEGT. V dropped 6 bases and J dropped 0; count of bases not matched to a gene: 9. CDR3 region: CASSSGTSGLYQETQYF. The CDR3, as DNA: TGTGCCAGCAGCTCCGGGACTAGCGGATTGTACCAAGAGACCCAGTACTTC.

The CDR3 loop reads CSASGPHGQYF. CDR3 bases: TGCAGTGCTAGTGGCCCCCACGGGCAGTACTTC. The chain couples TRBV20-1 to TRBJ2-5, with D uncertain. V lost 3 bases and J lost 11, with 13 bases in between. Germline assignment: CDR1 DFQATT and CDR2 SNEGSKA (reference sequence). This CDR3 region has 11 residues.

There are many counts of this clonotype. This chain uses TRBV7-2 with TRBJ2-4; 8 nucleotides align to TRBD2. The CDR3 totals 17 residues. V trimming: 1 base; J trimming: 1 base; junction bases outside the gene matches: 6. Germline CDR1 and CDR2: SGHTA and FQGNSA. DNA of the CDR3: TGTGCCAGCAGCTTAGTAGGCGGGAGGTTTGCCAAAAACATTCAGTACTTC. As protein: CASSLVGGRFAKNIQYF.

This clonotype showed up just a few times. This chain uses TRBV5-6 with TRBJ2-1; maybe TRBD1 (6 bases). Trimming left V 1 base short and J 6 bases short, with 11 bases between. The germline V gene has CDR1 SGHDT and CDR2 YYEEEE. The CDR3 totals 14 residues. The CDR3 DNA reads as TGTGCCAGCAGCTTGCTTCCGGACAGCAATGAGCAGTTCTTC. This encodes CASSLLPDSNEQFF.

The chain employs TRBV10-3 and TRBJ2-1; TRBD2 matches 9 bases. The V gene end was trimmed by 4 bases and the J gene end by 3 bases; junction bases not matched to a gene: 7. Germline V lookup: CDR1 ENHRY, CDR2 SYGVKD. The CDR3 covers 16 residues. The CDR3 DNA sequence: TGTGCCATCAGTGGATTAGCGGGAGAAGGCTACAATGAGCAGTTCTTC. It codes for CAISGLAGEGYNEQFF.

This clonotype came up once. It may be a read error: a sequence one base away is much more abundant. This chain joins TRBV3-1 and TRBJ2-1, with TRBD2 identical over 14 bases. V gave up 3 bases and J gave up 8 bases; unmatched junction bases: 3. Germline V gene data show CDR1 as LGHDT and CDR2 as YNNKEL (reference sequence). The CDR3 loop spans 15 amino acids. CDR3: CASSQTSGRADEQFF. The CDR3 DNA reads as TGTGCCAGCAGCCAGACTAGCGGGAGGGCCGATGAGCAGTTCTTC.

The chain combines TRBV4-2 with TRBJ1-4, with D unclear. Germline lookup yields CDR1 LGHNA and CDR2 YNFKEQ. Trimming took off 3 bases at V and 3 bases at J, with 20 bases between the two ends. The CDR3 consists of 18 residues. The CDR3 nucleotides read TGTGCCAGCAGCCAGGTTTTGGGCAGGCCTCAGGCTAATGAAAAACTGTTTTTT. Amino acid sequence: CASSQVLGRPQANEKLFF.

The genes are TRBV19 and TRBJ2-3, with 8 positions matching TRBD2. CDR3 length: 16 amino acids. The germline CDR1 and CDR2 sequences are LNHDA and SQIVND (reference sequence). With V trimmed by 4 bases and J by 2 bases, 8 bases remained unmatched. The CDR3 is CASSTPSGGITDTQYF. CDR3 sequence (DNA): TGTGCCAGTAGTACCCCCTCGGGAGGGATCACAGATACGCAGTATTTT. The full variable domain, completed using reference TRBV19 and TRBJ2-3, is DGGITQSPKYLFRKEGQNVTLSCEQNLNHDAMYWYRQDPGQGLRLIYYSQIVNDFQKGDIAEGYSVSREKKESFPLTVTSAQKNPTAFYLCASSTPSGGITDTQYFGPGTRLTVL.

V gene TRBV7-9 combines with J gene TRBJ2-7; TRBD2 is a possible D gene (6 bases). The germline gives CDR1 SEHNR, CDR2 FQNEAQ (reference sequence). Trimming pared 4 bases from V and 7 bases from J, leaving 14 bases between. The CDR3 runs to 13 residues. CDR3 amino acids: CASSSGLLREQYV. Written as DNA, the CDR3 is TGTGCCAGCAGCTCGGGACTCCTGCGGGAGCAGTACGTC.